What follows are 19 T cell receptor beta chains derived from one specimen sequenced in a study of beta chain features in type 1 diabetes. General observations from the study: Moderate yet significant TCRB CDR3 shortening was seen in Type 1 diabetes patients in all four CD4+ subsets.

Every bit of the isolated RNA underwent reverse transcription, so sequencing read expressed TCRB transcripts. Measured with immunoSEQ multiplex PCR; TCRdb has only the in-frame clones, and not every one. The sample yields about 170,000 clones, around 8% seen once. No cognate antigen is known for these TCRs. Sequenced sample: central memory CD4+ T cells from blood. The receptors originated from a middle-aged woman with type 1 diabetes.

In this sample, this clone turned up a few times. This sequence joins TRBV5-1 and TRBJ2-5; TRBD1 agrees at 8 bases. The germline V gene encodes CDR1 SGHRS and CDR2 YFSETQ. The CDR3 runs 15 residues. The V segment lost 3 bases and the J segment 4 bases; nucleotides outside the gene matches: 8. The DNA of the CDR3 is TGCGCCAGCAGCTACCGGGACAGGCAAAGAGAGACCCAGTACTTC. This gives the protein CASSYRDRQRETQYF.

The CDR3 loop reads CASSLTSGRANTGELFF. The CDR3 DNA reads TGTGCCAGCAGCCTGACTAGCGGGAGGGCGAACACCGGGGAGCTGTTTTTT. V usage is TRBV7-3 and J usage is TRBJ2-2, with TRBD2 matching 14 bases. The CDR3 loop spans 17 amino acids. Per the germline V gene, CDR1 is SGHTA and CDR2 is FQGTGA. Unmatched junction bases numbered 2, after V lost 5 bases and J lost 0 bases.

This clone was observed a handful of times. The chain combines TRBV11-2 with TRBJ2-5, with 7 bases lining up with TRBD2. Germline CDR1 SGHAT, CDR2 FQNNGV. The CDR3 runs 16 residues. With 4 bases clipped from V and 2 bases from J, the junction kept 10 bases outside the gene matches. The CDR3 here is CASSSTGAGIQETQYF. In DNA form, the CDR3 reads TGTGCCAGCAGCTCCACAGGAGCGGGGATTCAAGAGACCCAGTACTTC.

The chain's CDR3 is CASSNPGGDQPQHF. As DNA, the CDR3 is TGTGCCAGCAGTAACCCGGGGGGGGATCAGCCCCAGCATTTT. The genes are TRBV6-1 and TRBJ1-5, with D perhaps TRBD1 (5 bases). With 5 bases removed from V and 5 bases from J, the gap between germline ends came to 13 bases. Germline values: CDR1 MNHNS, CDR2 SASEGT. The CDR3 covers 14 residues.

This chain uses TRBV7-9 with TRBJ2-7; 7 nucleotides align to TRBD2. The CDR3 has 14 amino acids. Trimming removed 8 bases from V and 3 bases from J; junction bases left unmatched: 10. Germline V gene lookup returns CDR1 SEHNR and CDR2 FQNEAQ (reference sequence). The CDR3 bases are TGTGCCAGCGGGAGGGAACTAGGCTTCTACGAGCAGTACTTC. Its translation is CASGRELGFYEQYF.

The chain couples TRBV7-2 to TRBJ2-7; a weak D match, TRBD1 (6 bases). Germline V gene lookup returns CDR1 SGHTA and CDR2 FQGNSA. The V end was cut by 3 bases, the J end by 0 bases, with 12 bases between. CDR3 length: 15 amino acids. The CDR3 DNA follows: TGTGCCAGCAGCTTTCCGGGACACCGCTCCTACGAGCAGTACTTC. This encodes CASSFPGHRSYEQYF. Combining the CDR3 with reference TRBV7-2 and TRBJ2-7 gives the whole variable domain GAGVSQSPSNKVTEKGKDVELRCDPISGHTALYWYRQSLGQGLEFLIYFQGNSAPDKSGLPSDRFSAERTGGSVSTLTIQRTQQEDSAVYLCASSFPGHRSYEQYFGPGTRLTVT.

The chain has TRBV2 and TRBJ2-4, with TRBD2 as a possible D gene (7 bases). This CDR3 spans 14 amino acids. CDR1 is SNHLY and CDR2 is FYNNEI in the germline V gene. Trimming stripped 5 bases from V and 9 bases from J, with 17 bases between. The CDR3 loop is CASSLGTAGAIQYF. CDR3 coding DNA: TGTGCCAGCAGTCTTGGGACGGCGGGGGCCATTCAGTACTTC.

This clone occurred many times. The gene calls are TRBV4-2 and TRBJ2-7; possible D gene TRBD2, 5 bases. Germline values: CDR1 LGHNA, CDR2 YNFKEQ. V was pared by 5 bases and J by 4 bases, with 15 bases between. The CDR3 runs to 14 residues. This chain's CDR3 is CASSRDGKGYEQYF. The CDR3, as DNA: TGTGCCAGCAGCAGAGACGGGAAGGGATACGAGCAGTACTTC.

The chain uses TRBV11-2 and TRBJ2-1; D is uncertain. Trimming took off 2 bases at V and 9 bases at J, with 11 bases between the two ends. This CDR3 has 13 residues. The germline CDR1 and CDR2 sequences are SGHAT and FQNNGV. CDR3 sequence (DNA): TGTGCCAGCAGCTTATTGAGGCTGGGTGAGCAGTTCTTC. Encoded protein: CASSLLRLGEQFF.

This chain links TRBV7-8 with TRBJ1-5, with D uncertain. The CDR3 has 15 residues. Trimming pared 4 bases from V and 0 bases from J, leaving 10 bases between. In germline, CDR1 is SGHVS, CDR2 FQNEAQ. The CDR3: CASSSRTVSNQPQHF. The CDR3 DNA sequence: TGTGCCAGCAGCTCCCGCACAGTTAGCAATCAGCCCCAGCATTTT.

This sequence joins TRBV5-1 and TRBJ1-2, with 9 bases lining up with TRBD1. CDR1 is SGHRS, CDR2 YFSETQ, per germline. The junction had 11 bases not matched to a gene; V was cut back by 7 bases and J by 4 bases. This CDR3 has 15 amino acids. CDR3 protein: CASSNGGQGAYGYTF. In DNA form, the CDR3 reads TGCGCCAGCTCAAACGGGGGACAGGGCGCCTATGGCTACACCTTC.

CDR3 nucleotide sequence: TGTGCCAGCAGCTCACAGACAGGGCGCACAGATACGCAGTATTTT. This sequence encodes CASSSQTGRTDTQYF. The chain combines TRBV7-9 with TRBJ2-3; 7 nucleotides line up with TRBD1. The CDR3 is 15 residues long. The V gene's germline CDR1 is SEHNR and CDR2 FQNEAQ (reference sequence). Trimming at V came to 4 bases and at J to 1 base, leaving 5 bases not matched to a gene.

This clone was seen a handful of times. This chain links TRBV28 with TRBJ1-2, with D maybe TRBD1 (6 bases). There are 15 residues in the CDR3. V shed 1 base and J shed 8 bases, with 17 bases lying between them. The germline CDR1 and CDR2 sequences are MDHEN and SYDVKM. This chain's CDR3 is CASSLSLSRGSGYTF. DNA of the CDR3: TGTGCCAGCAGTTTATCCCTCAGCAGGGGTAGCGGCTACACCTTC.

This clone was counted between two and nine times. The chain couples TRBV12-5 to TRBJ2-5; D unclear. Germline V CDR1 and CDR2: LGHNT, FRNRAP. V dropped 6 bases and J dropped 5 bases, with 13 bases sitting between them. This CDR3 has 13 amino acids. As DNA, the CDR3 is TGTGCTAGTGGCCTGCGAACCGGGGAGACCCAGTACTTC. Its translation: CASGLRTGETQYF.

The chain carries TRBV7-6 and TRBJ2-7, with 12 bases that match TRBD2. The germline V gene has CDR1 SGHVS and CDR2 FNYEAQ. V trimming: 5 bases; J trimming: 4 bases; junction bases outside the gene matches: 12. This CDR3 has 17 amino acids. CDR3 protein: CASSTPTLAGGTYEQYF. CDR3 in DNA: TGTGCCAGCAGCACCCCAACCCTAGCGGGAGGGACGTACGAGCAGTACTTC.

This rearrangement joins TRBV9 to TRBJ1-1, with D unresolved. Looked up from germline, CDR1 is SGDLS and CDR2 is YYNGEE. This CDR3 is 13 amino acids long. V was trimmed by 4 bases and J by 1 base, leaving 8 bases between them. In DNA form, the CDR3 reads TGTGCCAGCAGCCCTCCCTCGAACACTGAAGCTTTCTTT. Its translation is CASSPPSNTEAFF. Together with reference TRBV9 and TRBJ1-1, the CDR3 gives the full variable domain: DSGVTQTPKHLITATGQRVTLRCSPRSGDLSVYWYQQSLDQGLQFLIQYYNGEERAKGNILERFSAQQFPDLHSELNLSSLELGDSALYFCASSPPSNTEAFFGQGTRLTVV.

The table lists this clone with a few counts. The chain combines TRBV6-5 with TRBJ2-5; D may be TRBD1 (6 bases). V was trimmed by 5 bases and J by 1 base, leaving 11 bases between them. This CDR3 comprises 14 residues. CDR1 and CDR2 (germline): MNHEY, SVGAGI. CDR3 loop: CASSPQGPQETQYF. CDR3 bases: TGTGCCAGCAGTCCCCAGGGGCCCCAAGAGACCCAGTACTTC.

The chain has TRBV2 and TRBJ2-5, with a tentative D call TRBD1 (5 bases). Between the trimmed V and J ends, which lost 10 bases and 3 bases, there was a span of 15 bases. Germline-derived CDR1 and CDR2 are SNHLY and FYNNEI. The CDR3 is 13 amino acids. The CDR3 DNA reads TGTGCCATCCAAGCAGGGCTCGAAGAGACCCAGTACTTC. Its protein product is CAIQAGLEETQYF.

This clone was picked up a small number of times. The chain couples TRBV29-1 to TRBJ2-3, with 8 bases lining up with TRBD2. There are 14 residues in the CDR3. V was pared by 8 bases and J by 2 bases, with 9 bases of the junction left unmatched. CDR1 is SQVTM and CDR2 is ANQGSEA in the germline V gene. CDR3 sequence: CSLKAGGLTDTQYF. CDR3 coding DNA: TGCAGCCTCAAGGCGGGGGGCCTCACAGATACGCAGTATTTT.